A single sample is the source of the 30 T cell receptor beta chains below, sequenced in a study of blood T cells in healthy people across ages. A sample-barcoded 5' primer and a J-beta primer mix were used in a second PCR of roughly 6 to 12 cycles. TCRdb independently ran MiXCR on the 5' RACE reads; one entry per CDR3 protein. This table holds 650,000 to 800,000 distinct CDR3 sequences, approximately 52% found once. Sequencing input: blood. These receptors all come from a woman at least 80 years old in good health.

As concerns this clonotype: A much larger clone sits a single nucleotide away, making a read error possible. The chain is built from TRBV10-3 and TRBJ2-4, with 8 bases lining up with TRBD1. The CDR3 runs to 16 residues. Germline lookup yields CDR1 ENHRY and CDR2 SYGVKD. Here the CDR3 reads CAIGEDRVRAKNIQYF. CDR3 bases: TGTGCCATCGGTGAGGACAGGGTACGGGCCAAAAACATTCAGTACTTC.

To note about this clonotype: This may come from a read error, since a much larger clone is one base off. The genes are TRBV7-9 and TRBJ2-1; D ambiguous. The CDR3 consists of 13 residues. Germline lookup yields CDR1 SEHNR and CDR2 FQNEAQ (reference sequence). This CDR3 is CAGSLGQINEQFF. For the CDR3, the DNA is TGTGCCGGCAGCTTAGGGCAGATCAATGAGCAGTTCTTC.

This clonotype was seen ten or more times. Here the CDR3 reads CASSPGGAPLYNEQFF. The CDR3, as DNA: TGTGCCAGCAGCCCCGGGGGGGCCCCCTTGTACAATGAGCAGTTCTTC. The chain joins TRBV27 to TRBJ2-1; the match to TRBD2 covers 8 bases. Germline CDR1 MNHEY, CDR2 SMNVEV (reference sequence). Losses at the gene ends were 6 bases for V and 4 bases for J; bases not matched to a gene: 11. This CDR3 spans 16 amino acids.

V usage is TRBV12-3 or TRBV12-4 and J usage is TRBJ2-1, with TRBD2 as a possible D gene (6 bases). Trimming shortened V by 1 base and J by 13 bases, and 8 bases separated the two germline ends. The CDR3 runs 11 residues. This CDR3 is CASSLGGTQFF. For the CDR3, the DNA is TGTGCCAGCAGTTTAGGCGGGACCCAGTTCTTC.

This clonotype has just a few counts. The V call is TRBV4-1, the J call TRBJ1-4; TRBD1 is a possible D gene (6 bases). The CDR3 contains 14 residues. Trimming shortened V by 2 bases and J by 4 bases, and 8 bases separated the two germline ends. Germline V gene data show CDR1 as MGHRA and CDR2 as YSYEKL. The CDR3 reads CASSQTGINEKLFF. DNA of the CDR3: TGCGCCAGCAGCCAAACAGGGATTAATGAAAAACTGTTTTTT.

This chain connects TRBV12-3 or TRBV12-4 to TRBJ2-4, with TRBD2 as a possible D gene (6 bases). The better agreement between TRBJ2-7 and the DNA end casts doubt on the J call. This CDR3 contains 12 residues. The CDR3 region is CASRLGGGEQYF. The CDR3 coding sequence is TGTGCCAGCAGATTGGGAGGAGGCGAGCAGTACTTC.

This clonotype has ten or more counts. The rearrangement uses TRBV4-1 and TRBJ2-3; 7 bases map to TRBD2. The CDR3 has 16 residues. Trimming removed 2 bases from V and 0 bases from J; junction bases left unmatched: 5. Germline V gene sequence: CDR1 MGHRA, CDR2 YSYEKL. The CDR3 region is CASSQTRRESTDTQYF. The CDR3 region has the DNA TGCGCCAGCAGCCAAACCCGGCGGGAGAGCACAGATACGCAGTATTTT.

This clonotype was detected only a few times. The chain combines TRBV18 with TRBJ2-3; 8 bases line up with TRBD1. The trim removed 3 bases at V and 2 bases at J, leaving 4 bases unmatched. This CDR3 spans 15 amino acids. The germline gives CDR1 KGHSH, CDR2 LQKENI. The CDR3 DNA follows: TGTGCCAGCTCACCCCGGGACAGGTACACAGATACGCAGTATTTT. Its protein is CASSPRDRYTDTQYF.

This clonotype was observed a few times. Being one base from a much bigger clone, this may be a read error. CDR3 sequence: CSARDRTAGGYEQYF. In DNA, the CDR3 is TGCAGTGCTAGAGATCGCACGGCAGGGGGCTACGAGCAGTACTTC. The V call is TRBV20-1, the J call TRBJ2-7; 7 bases are a match to TRBD1. The J segment lost 3 bases and the V segment lost 0 bases, leaving 8 bases of the junction unmatched. The CDR3 loop spans 15 amino acids. From germline, CDR1 is DFQATT and CDR2 SNEGSKA (reference sequence).

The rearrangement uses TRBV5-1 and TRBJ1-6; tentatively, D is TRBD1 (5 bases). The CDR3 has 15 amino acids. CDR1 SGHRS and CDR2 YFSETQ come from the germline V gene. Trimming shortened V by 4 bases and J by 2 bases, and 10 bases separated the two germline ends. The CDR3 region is CASSGQGPYNSPLHF. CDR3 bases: TGCGCCAGCAGCGGGCAGGGCCCCTATAATTCACCCCTCCACTTT.

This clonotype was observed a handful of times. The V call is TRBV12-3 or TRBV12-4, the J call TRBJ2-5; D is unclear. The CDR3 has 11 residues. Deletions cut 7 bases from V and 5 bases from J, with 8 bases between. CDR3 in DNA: TGTGCCAGCACCACCGGGGAGACCCAGTACTTC. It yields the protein CASTTGETQYF.

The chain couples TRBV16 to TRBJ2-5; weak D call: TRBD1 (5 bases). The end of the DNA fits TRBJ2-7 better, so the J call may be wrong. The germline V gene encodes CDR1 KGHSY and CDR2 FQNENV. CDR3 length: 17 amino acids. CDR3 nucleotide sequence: TGTGCCAGCAGCCAAACGGAAGGGGTGGGGTTCTTCTACGAGCAGTACTTC. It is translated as CASSQTEGVGFFYEQYF.

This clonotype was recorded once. The CDR3 loop is CASSPLGPASGSGRETQYF. For the CDR3, the DNA is TGCGCCAGCAGCCCTCTGGGGCCAGCTAGCGGGAGTGGTCGGGAGACCCAGTACTTC. The rearrangement joins TRBV4-1 to TRBJ2-5; 10 positions agree with TRBD2. Germline loops: CDR1 MGHRA, CDR2 YSYEKL. CDR3 length equals 19 residues. Trimming cost V 4 bases and J 5 bases; bases outside gene matches: 19.

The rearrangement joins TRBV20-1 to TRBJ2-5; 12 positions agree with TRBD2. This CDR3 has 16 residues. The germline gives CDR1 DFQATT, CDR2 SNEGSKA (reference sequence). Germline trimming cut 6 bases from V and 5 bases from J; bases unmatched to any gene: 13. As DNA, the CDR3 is TGCAGTGCCCTCGTAGCTAGCGGGAGGGCCGTGGAGACCCAGTACTTC. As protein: CSALVASGRAVETQYF.

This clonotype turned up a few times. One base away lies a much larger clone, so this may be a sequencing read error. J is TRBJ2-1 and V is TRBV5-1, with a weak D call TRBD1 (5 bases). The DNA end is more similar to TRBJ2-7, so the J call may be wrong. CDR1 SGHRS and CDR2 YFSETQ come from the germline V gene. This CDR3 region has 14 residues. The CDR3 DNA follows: TGTGCCAGCAGTTTAGACAGCTCCTACAATGAGCAGTACTTC. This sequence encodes CASSLDSSYNEQYF.

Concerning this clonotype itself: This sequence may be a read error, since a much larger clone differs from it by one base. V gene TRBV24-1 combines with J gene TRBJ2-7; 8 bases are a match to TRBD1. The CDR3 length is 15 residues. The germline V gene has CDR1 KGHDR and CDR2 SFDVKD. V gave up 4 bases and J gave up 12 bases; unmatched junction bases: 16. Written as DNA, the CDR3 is TGTGCCACCAGTGACTCTACAGGGGGTTGGGAGACCCGGTACTTC. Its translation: CATSDSTGGWETRYF.

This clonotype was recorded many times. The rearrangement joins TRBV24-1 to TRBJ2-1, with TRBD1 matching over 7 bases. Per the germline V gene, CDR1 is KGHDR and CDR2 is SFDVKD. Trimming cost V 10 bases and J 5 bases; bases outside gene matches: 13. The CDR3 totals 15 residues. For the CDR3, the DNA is TGTGCCACTAAAGGATCCGCTACAGGGGACAATGAGCAGTTCTTC. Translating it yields CATKGSATGDNEQFF.

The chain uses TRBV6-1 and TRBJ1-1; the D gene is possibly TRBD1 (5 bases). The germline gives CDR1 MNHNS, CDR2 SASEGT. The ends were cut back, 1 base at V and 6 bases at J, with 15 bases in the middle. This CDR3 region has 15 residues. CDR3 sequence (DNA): TGTGCCAGCAGTGAAGGTCCTTACAGGCAAGCTGAAGCTTTCTTT. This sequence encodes CASSEGPYRQAEAFF.

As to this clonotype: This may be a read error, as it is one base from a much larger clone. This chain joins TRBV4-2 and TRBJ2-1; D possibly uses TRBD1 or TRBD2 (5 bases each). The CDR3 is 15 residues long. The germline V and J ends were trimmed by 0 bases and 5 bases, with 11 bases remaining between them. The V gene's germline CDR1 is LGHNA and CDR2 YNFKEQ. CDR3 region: CASSQETGLNNEQFF. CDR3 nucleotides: TGTGCCAGCAGCCAAGAAACAGGACTCAACAATGAGCAGTTCTTC.

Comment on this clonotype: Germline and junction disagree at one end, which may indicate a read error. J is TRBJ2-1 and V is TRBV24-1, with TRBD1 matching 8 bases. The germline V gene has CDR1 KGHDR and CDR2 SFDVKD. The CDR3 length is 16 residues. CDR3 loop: CATSDPPRQGTDERFF. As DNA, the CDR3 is TGTGCCACCAGTGATCCTCCCAGACAGGGGACCGATGAGCGGTTCTTC.

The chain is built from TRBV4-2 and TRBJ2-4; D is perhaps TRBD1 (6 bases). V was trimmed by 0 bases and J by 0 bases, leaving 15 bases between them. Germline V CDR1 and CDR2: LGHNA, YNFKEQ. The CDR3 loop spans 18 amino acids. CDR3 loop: CASSQDVAGDLAKNIQYF. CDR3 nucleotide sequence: TGTGCCAGCAGCCAAGATGTGGCAGGGGATTTAGCCAAAAACATTCAGTACTTC.

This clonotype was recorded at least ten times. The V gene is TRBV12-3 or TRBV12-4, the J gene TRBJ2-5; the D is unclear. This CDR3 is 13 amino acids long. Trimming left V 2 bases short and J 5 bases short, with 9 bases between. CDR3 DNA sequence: TGTGCCAGCAGTTTAAGCCCCATCGAGACCCAGTACTTC. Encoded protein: CASSLSPIETQYF.

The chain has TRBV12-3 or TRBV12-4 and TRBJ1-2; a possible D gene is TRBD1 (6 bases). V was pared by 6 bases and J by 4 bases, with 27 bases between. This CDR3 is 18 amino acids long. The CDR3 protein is CASRNEHRTAPSGYGYTF. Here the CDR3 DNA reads TGTGCCAGCAGAAACGAACACCGGACAGCCCCCTCGGGCTATGGCTACACCTTC.

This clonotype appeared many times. CDR3 sequence (DNA): TGTGCCAGCAGCCAAGATATGACACTCCCCCACAATGAGCAGTTCTTC. Amino acid sequence: CASSQDMTLPHNEQFF. The chain links TRBV4-2 to TRBJ2-1; D call uncertain. This CDR3 has 16 residues. V gave up 0 bases and J gave up 5 bases, with 14 bases separating them. Per germline, CDR1 LGHNA and CDR2 YNFKEQ.

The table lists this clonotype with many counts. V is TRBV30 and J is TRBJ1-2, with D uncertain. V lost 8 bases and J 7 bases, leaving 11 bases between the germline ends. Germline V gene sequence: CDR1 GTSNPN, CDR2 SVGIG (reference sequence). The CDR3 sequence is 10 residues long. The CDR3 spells CAQLGGGYTF. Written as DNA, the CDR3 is TGTGCCCAACTGGGCGGTGGCTACACCTTC.

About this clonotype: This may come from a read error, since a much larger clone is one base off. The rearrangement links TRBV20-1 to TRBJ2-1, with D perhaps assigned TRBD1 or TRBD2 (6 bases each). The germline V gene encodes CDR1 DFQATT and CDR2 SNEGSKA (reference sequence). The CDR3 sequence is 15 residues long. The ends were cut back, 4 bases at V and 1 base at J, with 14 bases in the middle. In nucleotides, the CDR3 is TGCAGTGCTAATTTGACTAGGGGGTCCTACAATGAGCAGTTCTTC. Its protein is CSANLTRGSYNEQFF.

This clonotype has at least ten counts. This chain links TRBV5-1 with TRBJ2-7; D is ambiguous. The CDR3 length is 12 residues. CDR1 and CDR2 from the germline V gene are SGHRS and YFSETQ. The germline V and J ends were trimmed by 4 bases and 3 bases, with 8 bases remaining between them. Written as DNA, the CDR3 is TGCGCCAGCAGCCAGAATTTCTACGAGCAGTACTTC. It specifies CASSQNFYEQYF.

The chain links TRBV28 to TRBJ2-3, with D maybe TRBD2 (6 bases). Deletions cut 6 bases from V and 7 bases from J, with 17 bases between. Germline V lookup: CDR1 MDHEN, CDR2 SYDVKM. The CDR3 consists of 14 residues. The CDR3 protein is CASSPLLATHTQYF. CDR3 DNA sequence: TGTGCCAGCAGCCCACTACTAGCCACCCATACGCAGTATTTT.

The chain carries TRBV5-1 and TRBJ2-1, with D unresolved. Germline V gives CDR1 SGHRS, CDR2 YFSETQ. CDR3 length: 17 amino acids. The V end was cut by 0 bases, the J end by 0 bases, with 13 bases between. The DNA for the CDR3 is TGCGCCAGCAGCTTGGCCGTAGGTCTAAGCTCCTACAATGAGCAGTTCTTC. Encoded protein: CASSLAVGLSSYNEQFF.

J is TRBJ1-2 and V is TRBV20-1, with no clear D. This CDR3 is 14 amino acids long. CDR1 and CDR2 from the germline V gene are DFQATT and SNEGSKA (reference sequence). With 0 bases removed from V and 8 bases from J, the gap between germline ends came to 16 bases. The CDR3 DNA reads TGCAGTGCTAGAGATTCGATCTGGCCGAGGGGCTACACCTTC. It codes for CSARDSIWPRGYTF.